This T cell receptor (beta chain) was sequenced in a study of spatial heterogeneity in lung cancer. Study results and caveats: Tumoral mutation counts were tracked by counts of expanded intratumoral alpha and beta TCRs.

V lost 6 bases to trimming and J lost 1 base, with 10 bases between them. The CDR3 has 14 residues. Germline loops: CDR1 SGDLS, CDR2 YYNGEE. TCRdb re-derived calls from the 5' RACE reads in MiXCR, one entry per CDR3 protein. The top ten hold 15% to 20% of the sample, which has over 10,000 distinct CDR3 sequences, roughly 3.3% seen once. This clonotype was observed at least ten times. The antigen remains unidentified. Time point reported: sample taken at primary tumor resection. Samples came from 72 TRACERx patients with untreated early-stage lung cancer. The chain links TRBV9 to TRBJ2-2, with D perhaps matching TRBD2 (5 bases). This TCR was recovered from a male donor with early-stage non-small cell lung cancer. The specimen comprised lung tumor tissue, sampled at surgery. This chain's CDR3 is CASTLGVNTGELFF. DNA of the CDR3: TGTGCCAGCACCCTCGGGGTGAACACCGGGGAGCTGTTTTTT.